The 12 T cell receptor beta chains given below trace back to one sample, sequenced in a study of beta chain features in type 1 diabetes. What was sequenced were expressed TCRB transcripts, since all of the isolated RNA had been reverse transcribed. Produced via immunoSEQ multiplex PCR; TCRdb's table is partial and in-frame only. This table holds 810,000 or so clones, 15% to 20% found once. Sequences were obtained from naive CD4+ T cells from blood. The receptors stem from a woman between 18 and 29 years old in good health.

This clone was detected only a few times. The V call is TRBV7-6, the J call TRBJ2-1; D is ambiguous. V was shortened by 5 bases and J by 6 bases, with 23 bases between the two germline ends. The germline V gene encodes CDR1 SGHVS and CDR2 FNYEAQ. The CDR3 contains 17 residues. As DNA, the CDR3 is TGTGCCAGCAGCCCCTCCTCAATTGGGGAACGCGGCAATGAGCAGTTCTTC. Amino acid sequence: CASSPSSIGERGNEQFF.

V usage is TRBV5-1 and J usage is TRBJ2-1; the D gene is possibly TRBD2 (5 bases). Trimming removed 1 base from V and 0 bases from J, with 17 bases in between. The CDR3 runs to 18 residues. The germline V gene encodes CDR1 SGHRS and CDR2 YFSETQ. DNA for the CDR3: TGCGCCAGCAGCTTGCGAGGGAGACGTGAGAGCTCCTACAATGAGCAGTTCTTC. Protein sequence: CASSLRGRRESSYNEQFF.

A word on this clone: The sample contains more than one DNA sequence encoding this CDR3. This sequence joins TRBV18 and TRBJ2-5; D not certain. The CDR3 totals 14 residues. CDR1 is KGHSH and CDR2 is LQKENI in the germline V gene. V dropped 3 bases and J dropped 2 bases, with 10 bases sitting between them. CDR3 sequence (DNA): TGTGCCAGCTCACCGATGGGGTATCAAGAGACCCAGTACTTC. This gives the protein CASSPMGYQETQYF.

This clone was picked up a small number of times. V usage is TRBV6-1 and J usage is TRBJ1-2; D gene uncertain. Germline lookup yields CDR1 MNHNS and CDR2 SASEGT. The CDR3 is made up of 12 amino acids. The germline V and J ends were trimmed by 9 bases and 8 bases, with 16 bases remaining between them. This CDR3 is CASRGRVRGYTF. The DNA for the CDR3 is TGTGCCAGTAGAGGACGTGTTCGAGGCTACACCTTC.

This clone was recorded a few times. The CDR3 DNA sequence: TGCGCCAGCAGCCCCGGGACACGGTTCTACAATGAGCAGTTCTTC. Translating it yields CASSPGTRFYNEQFF. The chain combines TRBV5-1 with TRBJ2-1, with D possibly matching TRBD1 (6 bases). The CDR3 extends over 15 amino acids. Germline V gene sequence: CDR1 SGHRS, CDR2 YFSETQ. Trimming took off 4 bases at V and 3 bases at J, with 14 bases between the two ends.

Written as DNA, the CDR3 is TGCAGCGCCGCGCCTAGCGGGTCCGCCTGGGAGCAGTACTTC. Amino acid sequence: CSAAPSGSAWEQYF. The chain has TRBV29-1 and TRBJ2-5; 8 bases map to TRBD2. Trimming cost V 7 bases and J 11 bases; bases outside gene matches: 18. The germline V gene encodes CDR1 SQVTM and CDR2 ANQGSEA. There are 14 residues in the CDR3.

The chain couples TRBV9 to TRBJ2-2, with D perhaps matching TRBD1 (6 bases). This CDR3 is 17 amino acids long. Trimming cost V 3 bases and J 5 bases, with 20 bases left between them. From germline, CDR1 is SGDLS and CDR2 YYNGEE. Here the CDR3 reads CASSANIWGHTTGELFF. Written as DNA, the CDR3 is TGTGCCAGCAGCGCGAACATTTGGGGGCATACGACCGGGGAGCTGTTTTTT.

This clone showed up just a few times. The chain's CDR3 is CASSYYFPPRSDTQYF. The CDR3 DNA follows: TGTGCCAGCAGTTACTATTTCCCTCCGCGATCAGATACGCAGTATTTT. V usage is TRBV6-5 and J usage is TRBJ2-3; no firm D call. V was trimmed by 1 base and J by 4 bases, leaving 15 bases between them. Germline V CDR1 and CDR2: MNHEY, SVGAGI. This CDR3 has 16 amino acids.

The chain couples TRBV9 to TRBJ2-3; D is unclear. Germline loops: CDR1 SGDLS, CDR2 YYNGEE. The CDR3 runs 13 residues. Trimming took 0 bases from V and 5 from J, leaving 7 bases between them. CDR3 loop: CASSVAGKDTQYF. The DNA for the CDR3 is TGTGCCAGCAGCGTAGCGGGTAAAGATACGCAGTATTTT.

This clone has more than one count but fewer than ten. The chain employs TRBV14 and TRBJ2-7, with TRBD1 as a possible D gene (6 bases). In germline, CDR1 is SGHDN, CDR2 FVKESK. V was pared by 4 bases and J by 2 bases, with 15 bases between. There are 15 residues in the CDR3. CDR3 loop: CASSPPGTPPYEQYF. CDR3 DNA: TGTGCCAGCAGCCCCCCCGGGACACCGCCCTACGAGCAGTACTTC. The full variable domain, with the rest looked up from reference TRBV14 and TRBJ2-7, is EAGVTQFPSHSVIEKGQTVTLRCDPISGHDNLYWYRRVMGKEIKFLLHFVKESKQDESGMPNNRFLAERTGGTYSTLKVQPAELEDSGVYFCASSPPGTPPYEQYFGPGTRLTVT.

The gene calls are TRBV7-2 and TRBJ2-1, with 10 bases matching TRBD2. CDR3 length: 17 amino acids. Germline CDR1 is SGHTA and CDR2 is FQGNSA. Losses at the gene ends were 2 bases for V and 1 base for J; bases not matched to a gene: 5. CDR3 sequence reads: CASSLSSGSGSYNEQFF. The CDR3 bases are TGTGCCAGCAGCTTATCTAGCGGGAGTGGGTCCTACAATGAGCAGTTCTTC.

The chain recombines TRBV28 with TRBJ2-7; 9 bases are shared with TRBD2. Germline trimming cut 2 bases from V and 2 bases from J; bases unmatched to any gene: 4. The germline V gene has CDR1 MDHEN and CDR2 SYDVKM. The CDR3 spans 15 residues. CDR3 nucleotides: TGTGCCAGCAGTTTACTTCTAGCGGGGACCTACGAGCAGTACTTC. Translating it yields CASSLLLAGTYEQYF.